The clone carrying this TCR beta chain was counted only a few times. Antigen unknown. Per the germline V gene, CDR1 is GTSNPN and CDR2 is SVGIG (reference sequence). J gave up 4 bases and V 2 bases, and 10 bases lay outside the gene matches. The CDR3 length is 16 residues. The sample originates from a study of vaccination and CD4 T cells after COVID-19. Whole-study results and caveats: Vaccine-specific clones in convalescent patients were spike mono-reactive in 304 of 307 cases. Convalescent patients had a median about 90% of reactive clones appearing only post-vaccination.

Treatment meaning: approximately 9-day PBMC culture with coronavirus spike peptide pools or control peptides (ViraFEST assay). The ViraFEST method relied on peptide pools to expand antigen-specific T cells, followed by TCR sequencing. The study sequenced cultured CD4+ T cell DNA using the Oncomine TCR Beta short-read assay. Extraction of genomic DNA was performed on cultured CD4+ T cells. One entry per CDR3 protein, called by TCRdb with MiXCR from the PCR reads. The sample yields about 23,000 distinct CDR3 sequences, roughly 44% seen once. This receptor was identified in a human donor who received a COVID-19 vaccine. The genes are TRBV30 and TRBJ1-2, with TRBD1 matching over 10 bases. The source was CD4+ T cells from blood, cultured in vitro, collected before SARS-CoV-2 vaccination. The DNA for the CDR3 is TGTGCCTGGAGTCCGGCAGACAGGGGGCACGTCTATGGCTACACCTTC. Amino acid sequence: CAWSPADRGHVYGYTF.